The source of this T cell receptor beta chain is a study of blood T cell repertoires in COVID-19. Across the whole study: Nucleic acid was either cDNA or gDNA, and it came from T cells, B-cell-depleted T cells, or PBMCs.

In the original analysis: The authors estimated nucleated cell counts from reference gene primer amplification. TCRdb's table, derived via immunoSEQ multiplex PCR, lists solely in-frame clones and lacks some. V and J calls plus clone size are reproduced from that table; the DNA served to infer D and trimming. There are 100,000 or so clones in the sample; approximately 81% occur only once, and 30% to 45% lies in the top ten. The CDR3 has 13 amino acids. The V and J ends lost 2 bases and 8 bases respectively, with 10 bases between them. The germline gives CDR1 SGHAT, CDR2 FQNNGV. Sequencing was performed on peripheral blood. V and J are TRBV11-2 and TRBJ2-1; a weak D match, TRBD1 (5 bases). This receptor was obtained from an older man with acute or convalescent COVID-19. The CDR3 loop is CASSLSIGDEQFF. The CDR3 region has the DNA TGTGCCAGCAGCTTAAGTATAGGGGATGAGCAGTTCTTC.